The rows below give T cell receptor beta chains drawn from one sample of a study of blood T cell repertoires in COVID-19. The repertoire was sequenced with immunoSEQ multiplex PCR; TCRdb's copy has only in-frame clones and lacks some. The profile covers 200,000 to 250,000 clones, with around nine tenths appearing a single time and 2% to 2.5% taken by the ten largest. The material sequenced was peripheral blood. The receptors derive from a middle-aged woman who had recovered from COVID-19. The CDR3 runs from the conserved cysteine through the conserved F or W. The D gene is left open where the match is weak. Some rows have no size entry. The others give once, few or many, or a class for an expanded clone.

size	D	J	V	CDR3	DNA
once	-	TRBJ2-2	TRBV6-5	CATAYGTGELFF	TGTGCCACCGCGTACGGGACCGGGGAGCTGTTTTTT
-	-	TRBJ2-5	TRBV9	CASSVGGTETQYF	TGTGCCAGCAGCGTAGGGGGCACAGAGACCCAGTACTTC
-	TRBD1	TRBJ2-5	TRBV7-9	CASSTGQPKETQYF	TGTGCCAGCAGCACGGGACAGCCGAAAGAGACCCAGTACTTC
-	TRBD1	TRBJ1-5	TRBV18	CASSWDRDQPQHF	TGTGCCAGCTCATGGGACAGAGATCAGCCCCAGCATTTT
-	TRBD2	TRBJ2-3	TRBV7-6	CASSLGLAGGSTDTQYF	TGTGCCAGCAGCTTAGGACTAGCGGGAGGATCGACAGATACGCAGTATTTT
-	TRBD1	TRBJ2-3	TRBV7-2	CASSTLATGQGYTQYF	TGTGCCAGCAGCACCCTGGCGACGGGACAGGGATATACGCAGTATTTT
once	TRBD1	TRBJ1-1	TRBV18	CASSPLRQGAGTEAFF	TGTGCCAGCTCACCACTAAGACAGGGCGCGGGCACTGAAGCTTTCTTT
-	-	TRBJ2-7	TRBV4-3	CASSQGGGDYEQYF	TGCGCCAGCAGCCAAGGCGGGGGCGACTACGAGCAGTACTTC
once	TRBD2	TRBJ2-5	TRBV7-2	CASSLGSGLAQETQYF	TGTGCCAGCAGCTTAGGGTCGGGACTAGCCCAAGAGACCCAGTACTTC
once	TRBD2	TRBJ2-3	TRBV6-2/TRBV6-3	CASSYFLGGGPFTDTQYF	TGTGCCAGCAGTTACTTCCTCGGGGGGGGGCCCTTCACAGATACGCAGTATTTT
-	-	TRBJ2-7	TRBV7-2	CASSPARGRNEQYF	TGTGCCAGCAGCCCCGCTAGGGGTAGGAACGAGCAGTACTTC
once	-	TRBJ2-7	TRBV4-1	CASSQNRRDTKPYEQYF	TGCGCCAGCAGCCAAAACCGCCGGGACACGAAACCCTACGAGCAGTACTTC
-	TRBD1	TRBJ2-5	TRBV18	CASSPKSRGQGIQETQYF	TGTGCCAGCTCACCAAAGTCTCGGGGACAGGGGATCCAAGAGACCCAGTACTTC
-	-	TRBJ1-1	TRBV5-4	CASSGGWGLRTEAFF	TGTGCCAGCAGCGGGGGATGGGGGCTCAGAACTGAAGCTTTCTTT
-	TRBD1	TRBJ1-2	TRBV7-2	CASSPTGWDGYTF	TGTGCCAGCAGCCCGACAGGGTGGGATGGCTACACCTTC
-	-	TRBJ2-7	TRBV3-1/TRBV3-2	CASSPRYEQYF	TGTGCCAGCAGCCCCCGCTACGAGCAGTACTTC
once	-	TRBJ2-1	TRBV5-8	CASSLELWRGRYNEQFF	TGTGCCAGCAGCTTGGAGTTGTGGCGGGGGCGGTACAATGAGCAGTTCTTC
-	TRBD1	TRBJ1-6	TRBV2	CASKDGTGMNSPLHF	TGTGCCAGCAAGGATGGGACAGGGATGAATTCACCCCTCCACTTT
-	TRBD1	TRBJ1-2	TRBV6-6	CATTTNTGTGVYGYTF	TGTGCCACCACTACGAATACCGGGACAGGGGTGTATGGCTACACCTTC
-	-	TRBJ2-3	TRBV24-1	CATSVGGGTDTQYF	TGTGCCACCAGTGTGGGGGGAGGCACAGATACGCAGTATTTT
-	TRBD1	TRBJ1-4	TRBV6-6	CASSNRDRAANEKLFF	TGTGCCAGCAGTAACCGGGACAGGGCGGCTAATGAAAAACTGTTTTTT
-	-	TRBJ1-5	TRBV5-5	CASSLWVAGSGNQPQHF	TGTGCCAGCAGCTTGTGGGTGGCAGGCTCGGGCAATCAGCCCCAGCATTTT
-	TRBD2	TRBJ2-2	TRBV10-2	CASSALAGGSGELFF	TGCGCCAGCAGTGCACTAGCGGGGGGATCCGGGGAGCTGTTTTTT
-	-	TRBJ2-5	TRBV5-1	CASSLTSQGQETQYF	TGCGCCAGCAGCCTGACCAGTCAGGGGCAAGAGACCCAGTACTTC
few	-	TRBJ1-5	TRBV6-2/TRBV6-3	CASSGLGKAIYSNQPQHF	TGTGCCAGCAGTGGCCTCGGGAAAGCAATCTATAGCAATCAGCCCCAGCATTTT
-	TRBD1	TRBJ1-2	TRBV28	CASSLYRWGQGTNYGYTF	TGTGCCAGCAGTTTATACCGCTGGGGACAGGGGACAAACTATGGCTACACCTTC
-	TRBD1	TRBJ2-7	TRBV29-1	CSVSGTGVYEQYF	TGCAGCGTCTCCGGGACAGGGGTCTACGAGCAGTACTTC
-	-	TRBJ2-5	TRBV7-9	CASSPRLFGYRETQYF	TGTGCCAGCAGCCCCCGGTTGTTCGGGTACCGGGAGACCCAGTACTTC
-	-	TRBJ1-5	TRBV19	CASSGVGAYRNQPQHF	TGTGCCAGTAGTGGCGTCGGAGCTTATCGTAATCAGCCCCAGCATTTT
-	-	TRBJ1-5	TRBV2	CASRAGQPQHF	TGTGCCAGCAGGGCGGGTCAGCCCCAGCATTTT
-	-	TRBJ2-1	TRBV29-1	CSTLPRVANEQFF	TGCAGCACTTTACCCAGGGTGGCGAATGAGCAGTTCTTC
-	TRBD2	TRBJ2-2	TRBV9	CASSGRGGPGELFF	TGTGCCAGCAGCGGCCGGGGGGGACCCGGGGAGCTGTTTTTT
-	TRBD2	TRBJ2-2	TRBV6-2/TRBV6-3	CASSYSSGRAVSNTGELFF	TGTGCCAGCAGTTACTCTAGCGGGAGGGCCGTGTCGAACACCGGGGAGCTGTTTTTT
-	TRBD1	TRBJ1-1	TRBV29-1	CSGLTGGGTLEAFF	TGCAGCGGCCTTACAGGGGGTGGAACCCTTGAAGCTTTCTTT
-	TRBD1	TRBJ1-2	TRBV6-1	CASSELQGAGAGYTF	TGTGCCAGCAGTGAGTTACAGGGGGCGGGAGCTGGCTACACCTTC
-	-	TRBJ2-7	TRBV29-1	CSVCLVGSSYEQYF	TGCAGCGTTTGCTTGGTTGGGAGCTCCTACGAGCAGTACTTC
-	TRBD2	TRBJ2-3	TRBV18	CASSRTSGGINF	TGTGCCAGCTCACGGACTAGCGGGGGAATAAATTTT
-	TRBD2	TRBJ2-7	TRBV6-5	CASSPGGGGNEQYF	TGTGCCAGCAGTCCCGGGGGGGGAGGGAACGAGCAGTACTTC
-	-	TRBJ2-7	TRBV7-9	CASSAQYEQYF	TGTGCCAGCAGCGCACAGTACGAGCAGTACTTC
-	TRBD1	TRBJ2-1	TRBV11-1	CASRKGTGRFNNEQFF	TGTGCCAGCAGGAAGGGGACAGGGCGGTTCAACAATGAGCAGTTCTTC
few	TRBD2	TRBJ2-3	TRBV4-2	CASLAFGGGGTDTQYF	TGTGCCAGCCTCGCCTTCGGCGGGGGGGGTACAGATACGCAGTATTTT
once	TRBD1	TRBJ1-2	TRBV3-1/TRBV3-2	CATSRGTGGYGYTF	TGTGCCACCTCTAGAGGGACAGGGGGCTATGGCTACACCTTC
-	-	TRBJ2-1	TRBV5-4	CASSLGSGAHEQFF	TGTGCCAGCAGCTTGGGGTCAGGGGCCCATGAGCAGTTCTTC
-	TRBD2	TRBJ2-7	TRBV7-2	CASSLNLLAGGQYF	TGTGCCAGCAGCTTAAACCTACTAGCGGGTGGCCAGTACTTC
-	TRBD1	TRBJ2-6	TRBV19	CASSIVRQGVTSGANVLTF	TGTGCCAGTAGTATAGTCAGGCAGGGGGTAACGTCTGGGGCCAACGTCCTGACTTTC
-	-	TRBJ2-7	TRBV6-6	CASSYSETSSYEQYF	TGTGCCAGCAGTTACTCGGAGACTTCGTCCTACGAGCAGTACTTC
-	-	TRBJ1-2	TRBV6-1	CASSEGPGIRGYTF	TGTGCCAGCAGTGAAGGGCCAGGGATTCGGGGCTACACCTTC
once	TRBD1	TRBJ1-6	TRBV2	CASSDRDRGPNSPLHF	TGTGCCAGCAGTGACCGGGACAGGGGGCCGAATTCACCCCTCCACTTT
-	TRBD2	TRBJ2-1	TRBV2	CASSTRGLAGGTIRVYNEQFF	TGTGCCAGCAGTACCCGGGGCCTAGCGGGGGGGACGATACGGGTCTACAATGAGCAGTTCTTC
-	TRBD1	TRBJ1-3	TRBV19	CASSTRDRSGNTIYF	TGTGCCAGTAGTACCCGGGACAGATCAGGAAACACCATATATTTT
-	TRBD1	TRBJ1-2	TRBV3-1/TRBV3-2	CASSHPTGGSGYTF	TGTGCCAGCAGCCACCCCACAGGGGGAAGTGGCTACACCTTC
-	-	TRBJ1-4	TRBV19	CASNKGRGEKLFF	TGTGCCAGTAATAAAGGTCGGGGTGAAAAACTGTTTTTT
-	TRBD1	TRBJ1-3	TRBV7-9	CASSYPTGTAGNTIYF	TGTGCCAGCAGCTACCCGACCGGGACAGCTGGAAACACCATATATTTT